This T cell receptor (beta chain) originates from a study of control samples from healthy donors and cancer patients (dated by TCRdb to 2018 to 2020). Remarks on this clone: Its specific antigen is unknown. Per-nucleotide qualities are absent, and no much larger clonotype sits a single base away.

Reading the germline V gene gives CDR1 MNHEY and CDR2 SVGAGI. From the cysteine through the phenylalanine, the CDR3 covers 12 amino acids. The only DNA kept is the CDR3, 36 bases in frame from the first base. V lost 5 bases and J lost 2 bases; the stretch between them is 5 bases long. The library was prepared using the immunoSEQ multiplex PCR assay. As stored in TCRdb, this immuneACCESS dataset retains in-frame rearrangements with V and J assigned. A fraction of the clones does not appear; measured against another copy, unresolved V genes explain less than half of the discrepancy, and the remainder lacks a known reason. This sample holds 35,000 to 50,000 clones; approximately 87% were observed only once. The top ten clonotypes cover roughly a tenth of the sample.

The sequence came from a woman aged 55-69 years with lung cancer. Sample: PBMCs. This receptor chain uses TRBV6-5 and TRBJ2-3; the D gene is not confidently resolved. Read as DNA, the sequence is TGTGCCAGCAGTCGACTCACAGATACGCAGTATTTT. It translates to CASSRLTDTQYF.